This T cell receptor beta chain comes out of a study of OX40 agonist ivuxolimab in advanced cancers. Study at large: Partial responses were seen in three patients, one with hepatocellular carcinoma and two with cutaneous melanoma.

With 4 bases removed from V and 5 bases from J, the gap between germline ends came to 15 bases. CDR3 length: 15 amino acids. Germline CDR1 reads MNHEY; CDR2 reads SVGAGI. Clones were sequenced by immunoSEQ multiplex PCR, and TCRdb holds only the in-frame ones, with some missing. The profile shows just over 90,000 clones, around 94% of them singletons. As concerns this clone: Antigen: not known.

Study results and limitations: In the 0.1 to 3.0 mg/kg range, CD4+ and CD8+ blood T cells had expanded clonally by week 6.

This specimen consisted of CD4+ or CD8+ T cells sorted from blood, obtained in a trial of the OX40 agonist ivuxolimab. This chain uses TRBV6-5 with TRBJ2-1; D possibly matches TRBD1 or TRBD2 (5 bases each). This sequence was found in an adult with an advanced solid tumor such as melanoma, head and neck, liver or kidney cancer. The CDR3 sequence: CASSWGTIRDNEQFF. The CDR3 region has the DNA TGTGCCAGCAGTTGGGGGACCATTCGGGACAATGAGCAGTTCTTC.